This T cell receptor beta chain was observed in a study of Graves' ophthalmopathy and Graves' hyperthyroidism. From RNA, the CDR3 regions of TCR beta chains were amplified and sequenced. Second-round multiplex PCR came after a first-round RT-PCR that employed HTBI primers. Via MiXCR, TCRdb re-called the multiplex PCR reads, giving one row per CDR3 protein. Of 260,000 or so distinct CDR3 sequences detected, 40% to 50% appear once; the ten largest clones hold around 43%. Germline CDR1 is KGHDR and CDR2 is SFDVKD. The CDR3 is 17 residues long. Trimming took off 3 bases at V and 3 bases at J, with 18 bases between the two ends. This clonotype was seen just once.

Sequenced sample: peripheral blood. This TCR was sampled from an adult man with Graves' ophthalmopathy. The rearrangement joins TRBV24-1 to TRBJ2-3; D is possibly TRBD1 or TRBD2 (6 bases each). The CDR3 DNA reads TGTGCCACCAGTGATGTGGGAGGCAGGGGCGGAACAGATACGCAGTATTTT. Its protein is CATSDVGGRGGTDTQYF.